This TCR beta chain was sequenced in a study of T cell changes during pregnancy in multiple sclerosis. Germline-derived CDR1 and CDR2 are MNHNY and SVGAGI (reference sequence). The CDR3 spans 15 residues. V lost 6 bases to trimming and J lost 0 bases, with 14 bases between them. Sequencing used immunoSEQ multiplex PCR; TCRdb keeps in-frame clones, though not all of them. The data contain under 85,000 clones, roughly nine tenths of them singletons. The clonotype was recovered from a female donor in good health, enrolled as a control in a pregnancy study. V and J are TRBV6-6 and TRBJ1-2; no firm D call. This specimen was peripheral blood, taken after pregnancy. The CDR3 reads CASRLAGSSNYGYTF. In DNA, the CDR3 is TGTGCCAGCAGACTGGCGGGTTCTTCTAACTATGGCTACACCTTC.